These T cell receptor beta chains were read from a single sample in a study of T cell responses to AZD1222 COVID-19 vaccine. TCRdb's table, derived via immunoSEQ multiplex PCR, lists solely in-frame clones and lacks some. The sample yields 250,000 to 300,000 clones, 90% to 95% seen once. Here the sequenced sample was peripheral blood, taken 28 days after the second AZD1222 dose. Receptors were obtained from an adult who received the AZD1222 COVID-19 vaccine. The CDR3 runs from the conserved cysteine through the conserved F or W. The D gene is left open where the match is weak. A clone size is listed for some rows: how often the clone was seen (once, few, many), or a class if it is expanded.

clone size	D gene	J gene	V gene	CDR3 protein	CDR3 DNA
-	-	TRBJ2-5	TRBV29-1	CSVEDPKGEFVETQYF	TGCAGCGTTGAAGATCCCAAGGGGGAGTTCGTGGAGACCCAGTACTTC
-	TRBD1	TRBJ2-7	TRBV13	CASSLQGPYEQYF	TGTGCCAGCAGCCTACAGGGGCCATACGAGCAGTACTTC
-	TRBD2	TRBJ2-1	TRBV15	CATSRGGTSGSYNEQFF	TGTGCCACCAGCAGAGGCGGGACTAGCGGCTCCTACAATGAGCAGTTCTTC
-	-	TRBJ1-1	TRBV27	CASSFVGEGTEAFF	TGTGCCAGCAGTTTCGTAGGGGAGGGGACTGAAGCTTTCTTT
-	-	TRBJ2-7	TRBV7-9	CASSDHSSYEQYF	TGTGCCAGCAGCGACCACAGCTCCTACGAGCAGTACTTC
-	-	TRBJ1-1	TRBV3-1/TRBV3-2	CASSPMAGVNTEAFF	TGTGCCAGCAGCCCCATGGCAGGGGTGAACACTGAAGCTTTCTTT
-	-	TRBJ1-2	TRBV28	CASSPDSSYGYTF	TGTGCCAGCAGCCCGGACAGCTCCTATGGCTACACCTTC
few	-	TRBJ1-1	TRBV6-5	CASSYSMWRNTEAFF	TGTGCCAGCAGTTACTCGATGTGGAGGAACACTGAAGCTTTCTTT
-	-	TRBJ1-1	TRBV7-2	CASSLVEDTEAFF	TGTGCCAGCAGCTTAGTAGAGGACACTGAAGCTTTCTTT
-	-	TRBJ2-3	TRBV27	CASRGLALTDTQYF	TGTGCCAGCAGAGGTCTAGCGCTGACAGATACGCAGTATTTT
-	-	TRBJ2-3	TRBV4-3	CASSQEGRGRRGTQYF	TGCGCCAGCAGCCAAGAAGGAAGGGGGAGGAGAGGTACGCAGTATTTT
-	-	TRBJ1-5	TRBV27	CASSSPGQPQHF	TGTGCCAGCAGTTCGCCCGGGCAGCCCCAGCATTTT
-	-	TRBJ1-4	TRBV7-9	CASSLPTGYTSNEKLFF	TGTGCCAGCAGCCTACCCACAGGGTACACATCTAATGAAAAACTGTTTTTT
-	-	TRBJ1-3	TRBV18	CASSPRQDLSGNTIYF	TGTGCCAGCTCACCGAGACAGGACCTCTCTGGAAACACCATATATTTT
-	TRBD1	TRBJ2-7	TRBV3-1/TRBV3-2	CASSQVGTGRGEQYF	TGTGCCAGCAGCCAAGTTGGGACAGGAAGGGGCGAGCAGTACTTC
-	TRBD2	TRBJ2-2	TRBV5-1	CASSFGLAGGSGELFF	TGCGCCAGCAGCTTCGGACTAGCGGGAGGGTCCGGGGAGCTGTTTTTT
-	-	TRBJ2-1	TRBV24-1	CATSDFALANIQFF	TGTGCCACCAGTGATTTCGCCCTAGCAAATATACAGTTCTTC
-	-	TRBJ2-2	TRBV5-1	CASSLEPQGGELFF	TGCGCCAGCAGCTTGGAACCCCAAGGCGGGGAGCTGTTTTTT
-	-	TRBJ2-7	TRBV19	CASSTTVMSSYEQYF	TGTGCCAGTAGTACGACGGTCATGAGCTCCTACGAGCAGTACTTC
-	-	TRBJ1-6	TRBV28	CASSPGQFSYNSPLHF	TGTGCCAGCAGTCCAGGACAGTTCTCCTATAATTCACCCCTCCACTTT
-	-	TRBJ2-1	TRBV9	CASSLLLGSYNEQFF	TGTGCCAGCAGCCTCTTGCTGGGCTCCTACAATGAGCAGTTCTTC
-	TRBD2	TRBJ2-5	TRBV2	CASSEPAGGSRETQYF	TGTGCCAGCAGCGAGCCGGCCGGCGGGAGTAGAGAGACCCAGTACTTC
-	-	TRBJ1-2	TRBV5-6	CASSLGDMVHGYTF	TGTGCCAGCAGCTTGGGGGACATGGTCCATGGCTACACCTTC
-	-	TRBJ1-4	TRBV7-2	CASSPPGREKLFF	TGTGCCAGCAGCCCACCCGGTCGAGAAAAACTGTTTTTT
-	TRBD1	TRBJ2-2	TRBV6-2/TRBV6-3	CASSYGIQGAAGELFF	TGTGCCAGCAGTTATGGGATACAGGGGGCGGCCGGGGAGCTGTTTTTT
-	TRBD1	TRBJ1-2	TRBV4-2	CASSHDGQGYGYTF	TGTGCCAGCAGCCACGACGGACAGGGGTATGGCTACACCTTC